These 21 T cell receptor beta chains were all obtained from the same sample, sequenced in a study of OX40 agonist ivuxolimab in advanced cancers. Produced via immunoSEQ multiplex PCR; TCRdb's table is partial and in-frame only. The sample holds about 33,000 clones, approximately 84% seen once. Sequencing was performed on CD4+ or CD8+ T cells sorted from blood, taken in a trial of the OX40 agonist ivuxolimab. Source of these receptors: an adult with an advanced solid tumor such as melanoma, head and neck, liver or kidney cancer.

The chain recombines TRBV9 with TRBJ2-5, with D hard to call. This CDR3 comprises 14 residues. Trimming took off 3 bases at V and 4 bases at J, with 13 bases between the two ends. Per germline, CDR1 SGDLS and CDR2 YYNGEE. CDR3 loop: CASSALDQAETQYF. CDR3 bases: TGTGCCAGCAGCGCCTTGGACCAGGCAGAGACCCAGTACTTC.

The CDR3 DNA sequence: TGTGCCAGCAGATTGACAGGGCTCTATGGCTACACCTTC. Residues: CASRLTGLYGYTF. V is TRBV6-5 and J is TRBJ1-2; the match to TRBD1 covers 7 bases. Looked up from germline, CDR1 is MNHEY and CDR2 is SVGAGI. The CDR3 is 13 residues long. V shed 6 bases, J shed 4 bases, and the junction held 5 bases outside the gene matches.

CDR3 sequence: CATSQGSMSYNEQFF. The CDR3 region has the DNA TGTGCCACCAGCCAGGGTTCAATGTCCTACAATGAGCAGTTCTTC. V is TRBV15 and J is TRBJ2-1; D might be TRBD1 (5 bases). Germline CDR1 LNHNV, CDR2 YYDKDF (reference sequence). V gave up 5 bases and J gave up 1 base, with 12 bases separating them. The CDR3 sequence is 15 residues long.

The chain has TRBV27 and TRBJ2-1; D possibly corresponds to TRBD1 (5 bases). The CDR3 covers 16 residues. Germline assignment: CDR1 MNHEY and CDR2 SMNVEV (reference sequence). Between the trimmed V and J ends, which lost 5 bases and 8 bases, there was a span of 22 bases. The CDR3: CASSLLTGAIGDEQFF. For the CDR3, the DNA is TGTGCCAGCAGTCTACTAACAGGTGCAATTGGTGATGAGCAGTTCTTC.

V gene TRBV2 combines with J gene TRBJ1-1, with 7 nucleotides matching TRBD1. CDR1 SNHLY and CDR2 FYNNEI come from the germline V gene. This CDR3 region has 15 residues. Trimming removed 3 bases from V and 3 bases from J; junction bases left unmatched: 7. CDR3 coding DNA: TGTGCCAGCAGTGAGAGAGGGGGCGCCGACACTGAAGCTTTCTTT. Protein sequence: CASSERGGADTEAFF.

V usage is TRBV6-1 and J usage is TRBJ1-2; no reliable D call. CDR1 is MNHNS and CDR2 is SASEGT in the germline V gene. Trimming left V 6 bases short and J 2 bases short, with 13 bases between. This CDR3 has 14 residues. CDR3 sequence reads: CASRTRKGNYGYTF. The CDR3 DNA follows: TGTGCCAGCAGGACCCGAAAGGGAAACTATGGCTACACCTTC.

The chain has TRBV6-4 and TRBJ2-1; D might be TRBD1 (5 bases). The CDR3 length is 13 residues. V shed 3 bases and J shed 9 bases, with 12 bases lying between them. Germline CDR1 and CDR2: MRHNA and SNTAGT. CDR3 protein: CASSEFPQGEQFF. The CDR3 DNA reads TGTGCCAGCAGTGAATTCCCTCAGGGTGAGCAGTTCTTC.

The chain joins TRBV23-1 to TRBJ2-7; D is unclear. TRBV23-1 is an open reading frame, and its role is uncertain. V was pared by 2 bases and J by 2 bases, with 25 bases between. The CDR3 is made up of 19 amino acids. The chain's CDR3 is CASSQPPLSKAGRTYEQYF. The CDR3 DNA reads as TGCGCCAGCAGTCAACCGCCCCTTTCCAAGGCAGGCCGAACCTACGAGCAGTACTTC.

The chain employs TRBV6-4 and TRBJ1-1; D unresolved. CDR3 size: 10 residues. The V and J ends lost 6 bases and 3 bases respectively, with 2 bases between them. Germline V CDR1 and CDR2: MRHNA, SNTAGT. CDR3: CASRYTEAFF. CDR3 nucleotides: TGTGCCAGCAGATACACTGAAGCTTTCTTT.

The chain links TRBV9 to TRBJ1-4; possible D gene TRBD1, 5 bases. CDR1 and CDR2 (germline): SGDLS, YYNGEE. Trimming left V 0 bases short and J 3 bases short, with 9 bases between. The CDR3 spans 15 residues. The CDR3 DNA sequence: TGTGCCAGCAGCGTAGGATGGGGGGCTAATGAAAAACTGTTTTTT. Translating it yields CASSVGWGANEKLFF.

The J gene is TRBJ2-7, the V gene TRBV10-3; D not certain. The V end lost 8 bases, the J end lost 0 bases, and 8 bases lay between the germline ends. The germline V gene encodes CDR1 ENHRY and CDR2 SYGVKD. This CDR3 region has 12 residues. The CDR3 sequence: CAILTSSYEQYF. The CDR3 DNA follows: TGTGCCATCCTGACCAGCTCCTACGAGCAGTACTTC.

The chain uses TRBV5-6 and TRBJ2-2; possible D gene TRBD1, 5 bases. Trimming pared 0 bases from V and 6 bases from J, leaving 9 bases between. Germline CDR1 SGHDT, CDR2 YYEEEE. The CDR3 totals 14 residues. The CDR3 bases are TGTGCCAGCAGCTTGGGCTTAGGGGCCGGGGAGCTGTTTTTT. Its protein product is CASSLGLGAGELFF.

The rearrangement links TRBV15 to TRBJ2-1, with TRBD2 matching over 10 bases. The CDR3 covers 15 residues. Germline CDR1 LNHNV, CDR2 YYDKDF (reference sequence). V lost 6 bases and J lost 6; bases outside the gene matches: 8. The CDR3 is CATRELAGALNEQFF. CDR3 DNA: TGTGCCACCAGGGAGCTAGCGGGGGCTCTCAATGAGCAGTTCTTC.

V usage is TRBV28 and J usage is TRBJ2-1, with a tentative D call TRBD1 (6 bases). The CDR3 is 12 residues long. V was clipped by 8 bases and J by 4 bases, with 9 bases between them. Germline CDR1 MDHEN, CDR2 SYDVKM. CDR3 region: CASGTPYNEQFF. CDR3 sequence (DNA): TGTGCCAGCGGGACACCATACAATGAGCAGTTCTTC.

The chain recombines TRBV5-4 with TRBJ2-2; D remains unclear. Trimming pared 3 bases from V and 8 bases from J, leaving 11 bases between. Germline V gene data show CDR1 as SGHNT and CDR2 as YYREEE (reference sequence). This CDR3 comprises 13 residues. The CDR3 protein is CASSSPSMGELFF. The CDR3 DNA reads TGTGCCAGCAGCTCGCCGAGTATGGGGGAGCTGTTTTTT.

As to this clone: The junction departs from germline at one end; a sequencing error may be responsible. The gene calls are TRBV27 and TRBJ1-2, with 8 bases lining up with TRBD1. The CDR3 runs to 15 residues. Germline V gene lookup returns CDR1 MNHEY and CDR2 SMNVEV (reference sequence). CDR3 DNA: TGTGCCAGCAGTACGTGGGGTGGACAGGGAGGAGGCTACGCCTTC. This translates into CASSTWGGQGGGYAF.

The rearrangement joins TRBV4-1 to TRBJ2-3, with 15 bases identical to TRBD2. This CDR3 has 17 residues. The V gene end was trimmed by 2 bases and the J gene end by 3 bases; junction bases not matched to a gene: 3. Germline V lookup: CDR1 MGHRA, CDR2 YSYEKL. The CDR3 protein is CASSQWTSGGGTDTQYF. The CDR3 DNA is TGCGCCAGCAGCCAATGGACTAGCGGGGGGGGAACAGATACGCAGTATTTT.

The CDR3 DNA reads as TGCGCCAGCAGCTTAGGGGTGGGGTACGAGCAGTACTTC. Its translation: CASSLGVGYEQYF. This chain connects TRBV5-1 to TRBJ2-7; perhaps TRBD1 as D (5 bases). The CDR3 has 13 residues. Germline CDR1 reads SGHRS; CDR2 reads YFSETQ. The V end lost 2 bases, the J end lost 4 bases, and 10 bases lay between the germline ends.

This chain uses TRBV13 with TRBJ2-2; 7 bases agree with TRBD1. J was trimmed by 4 bases and V by 4 bases; bases with no gene match: 3. The germline V gene encodes CDR1 PRHDT and CDR2 FYEKMQ (reference sequence). This CDR3 is built from 14 residues. The CDR3 sequence: CASSSQGRTGELFF. CDR3 nucleotides: TGTGCCAGCAGCTCACAGGGGCGCACCGGGGAGCTGTTTTTT.

The gene calls are TRBV13 and TRBJ2-7, with a weak D call TRBD2 (5 bases). Germline V gene sequence: CDR1 PRHDT, CDR2 FYEKMQ (reference sequence). This CDR3 contains 15 residues. Trimming stripped 5 bases from V and 3 bases from J, with 17 bases between. The CDR3 region has the DNA TGTGCCAGCAGCCCAAGATCGGGGTCAGGCTACGAGCAGTACTTC. Residues: CASSPRSGSGYEQYF. The full variable domain, in which reference TRBV13 and TRBJ2-7 provide the parts outside the CDR3, is AAGVIQSPRHLIKEKRETATLKCYPIPRHDTVYWYQQGPGQDPQFLISFYEKMQSDKGSIPDRFSAQQFSDYHSELNMSSLELGDSALYFCASSPRSGSGYEQYFGPGTRLTVT.

The chain uses TRBV7-2 and TRBJ2-1; TRBD2 is a possible D gene (5 bases). Germline V gene sequence: CDR1 SGHTA, CDR2 FQGNSA. The V gene lost 3 bases and the J gene lost 9 bases, with 9 bases spanning the gap. This CDR3 contains 12 residues. The CDR3 region is CASSFSVAEQFF. The CDR3 region has the DNA TGTGCCAGCAGCTTTAGCGTGGCTGAGCAGTTCTTC.